Presented here are 10 T cell receptor beta chains from one specimen sequenced in a study of T cell responses to AZD1222 COVID-19 vaccine. Only in-frame clones appear in the TCRdb table, and some are missing; sequencing was by immunoSEQ multiplex PCR. Here the sample spans about 150,000 clones, about 88% being singletons. Specimen: peripheral blood, collected on day 0 of AZD1222 vaccination. Receptor source: an adult in good health.

The chain employs TRBV5-4 and TRBJ2-1; a possible D gene is TRBD1 (5 bases). Germline values: CDR1 SGHNT, CDR2 YYREEE (reference sequence). Trimming took 6 bases from V and 0 from J, leaving 19 bases between them. The CDR3 has 17 residues. The CDR3 DNA follows: TGTGCCAGCAACGGCCAAGGGGCGCCCAGCTCCTACAATGAGCAGTTCTTC. Encoded protein: CASNGQGAPSSYNEQFF.

V and J are TRBV5-6 and TRBJ2-1, with a possible D match to TRBD2 (5 bases). The germline gives CDR1 SGHDT, CDR2 YYEEEE. The CDR3 covers 13 residues. V lost 5 bases, J lost 4 bases, and 10 bases lay in between. The CDR3 here is CASSRGLYNEQFF. In nucleotides, the CDR3 is TGTGCCAGCAGTAGAGGGCTATACAATGAGCAGTTCTTC.

This chain uses TRBV11-2 with TRBJ1-1, with D uncertain. Trimming stripped 1 base from V and 3 bases from J, with 6 bases between. CDR3 length equals 13 residues. Germline V lookup: CDR1 SGHAT, CDR2 FQNNGV. The CDR3 here is CASSLGRHTEAFF. The CDR3, as DNA: TGTGCCAGCAGCTTAGGACGGCACACTGAAGCTTTCTTT.

The genes are TRBV13 and TRBJ2-5; the D gene could be TRBD1 or TRBD2 (5 bases each). This CDR3 spans 14 amino acids. Trimming pared 7 bases from V and 5 bases from J, leaving 17 bases between. The germline V gene has CDR1 PRHDT and CDR2 FYEKMQ (reference sequence). CDR3 protein: CASKLPGPRETQYF. The CDR3 DNA follows: TGTGCCAGCAAACTACCGGGACCACGGGAGACCCAGTACTTC.

The table lists this clone with a count of one. The chain recombines TRBV6-5 with TRBJ2-7; possibly TRBD1 for D (6 bases). CDR1 MNHEY and CDR2 SVGAGI come from the germline V gene. Trimming removed 6 bases from V and 0 bases from J, with 9 bases in between. There are 13 residues in the CDR3. DNA of the CDR3: TGTGCCAGCAGAGACAGGAGCTCCTACGAGCAGTACTTC. Its translation: CASRDRSSYEQYF.

The genes are TRBV7-2 and TRBJ2-7; D is unclear. Trimming stripped 5 bases from V and 7 bases from J, with 9 bases between. The germline gives CDR1 SGHTA, CDR2 FQGNSA. The CDR3 loop spans 11 amino acids. In DNA form, the CDR3 reads TGTGCCAGCAGCGCCGTGCGTGAGCAGTACTTC. Protein: CASSAVREQYF.

V and J are TRBV5-4 and TRBJ2-7, with 8 bases that match TRBD2. Germline CDR1 reads SGHNT; CDR2 reads YYREEE (reference sequence). CDR3 size: 15 residues. The ends lost 2 bases at V and 2 bases at J; junction bases unmatched: 6. This CDR3 reads CASSLGAGVTYEQYF. CDR3 nucleotide sequence: TGTGCCAGCAGCTTAGGAGCGGGGGTGACCTACGAGCAGTACTTC.

This rearrangement joins TRBV19 to TRBJ1-5; TRBD1 might be the D (6 bases). With 8 bases removed from V and 4 bases from J, the gap between germline ends came to 15 bases. CDR3 length equals 14 residues. The germline V gene encodes CDR1 LNHDA and CDR2 SQIVND (reference sequence). The CDR3 region has the DNA TGTGCCAGTGGATGGGGGGGGCGAAATCAGCCCCAGCATTTT. It translates to CASGWGGRNQPQHF.

V usage is TRBV25-1 and J usage is TRBJ2-3; D is possibly TRBD1 (6 bases). The CDR3 is 14 residues long. Germline V lookup: CDR1 MGHDK, CDR2 SYGVNS. Trimming cost V 6 bases and J 1 base, with 11 bases left between them. The CDR3 is CASSKQGGTDTQYF. Written as DNA, the CDR3 is TGTGCCAGCAGCAAACAGGGAGGCACAGATACGCAGTATTTT.

The chain recombines TRBV9 with TRBJ2-3, with D hard to call. Germline loops: CDR1 SGDLS, CDR2 YYNGEE. Trimming removed 1 base at V and 1 base at J, with 10 bases between. CDR3 length: 15 residues. CDR3 sequence reads: CASSVKVLGTDTQYF. CDR3 coding DNA: TGTGCCAGCAGCGTAAAGGTGCTGGGCACAGATACGCAGTATTTT.